This T cell receptor beta chain was found in a study of cytomegalovirus exposure and HLA in healthy donors. Whole-study results and caveats: In a later analysis, first-cohort TCR clusters were found to tend to co-occur in the 100 to 150 validation repertoires. It was confirmed in vitro that three of the CMV-associated chains were specific for CMV antigens.

The CDR3 sequence is 15 residues long. The V end lost 5 bases, the J end lost 1 base, and 12 bases lay between the germline ends. Germline CDR1 MNHEY, CDR2 SMNVEV (reference sequence). Produced via immunoSEQ multiplex PCR; TCRdb's table is partial and in-frame only. The table lists over 150,000 clones, 86% of them singletons, with approximately 20% in the top ten. Worth noting for this clone: Its antigen remains unidentified.

The specimen sequenced was PBMCs. The chain employs TRBV27 and TRBJ2-4, with TRBD1 as a possible D gene (6 bases). The clonotype comes from a man aged 18 to 30 in good health and CMV-seropositive. CDR3 sequence: CASSQFQGAKNIQYF. CDR3 DNA sequence: TGTGCCAGCAGTCAGTTTCAGGGGGCCAAAAACATTCAGTACTTC.